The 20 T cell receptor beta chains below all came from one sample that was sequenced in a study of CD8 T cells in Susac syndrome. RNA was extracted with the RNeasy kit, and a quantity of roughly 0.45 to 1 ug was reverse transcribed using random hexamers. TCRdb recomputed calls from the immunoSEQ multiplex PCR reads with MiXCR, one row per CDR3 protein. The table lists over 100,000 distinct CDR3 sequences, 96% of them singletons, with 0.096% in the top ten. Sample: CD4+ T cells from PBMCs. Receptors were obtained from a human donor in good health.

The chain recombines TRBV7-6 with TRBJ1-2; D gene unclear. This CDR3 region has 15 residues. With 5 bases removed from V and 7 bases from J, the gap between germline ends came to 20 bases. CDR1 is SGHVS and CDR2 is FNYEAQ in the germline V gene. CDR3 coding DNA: TGTGCCAGCAGCCCAACACCAGTCGGATTCACTGGCTACACCTTC. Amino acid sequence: CASSPTPVGFTGYTF.

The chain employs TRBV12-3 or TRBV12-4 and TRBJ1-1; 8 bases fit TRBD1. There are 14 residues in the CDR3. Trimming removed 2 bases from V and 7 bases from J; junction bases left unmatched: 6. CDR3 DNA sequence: TGTGCCAGCAGTTTACAGGGGGCAGATGGTGAAGCTTTCTTT. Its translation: CASSLQGADGEAFF.

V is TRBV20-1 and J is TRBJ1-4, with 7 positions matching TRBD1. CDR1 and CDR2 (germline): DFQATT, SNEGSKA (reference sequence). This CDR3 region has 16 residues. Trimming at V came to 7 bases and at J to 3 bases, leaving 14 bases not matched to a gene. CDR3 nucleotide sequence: TGCAGTGATCTTCCCTCCACCGGGACAGCTAATGAAAAACTGTTTTTT. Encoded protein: CSDLPSTGTANEKLFF.

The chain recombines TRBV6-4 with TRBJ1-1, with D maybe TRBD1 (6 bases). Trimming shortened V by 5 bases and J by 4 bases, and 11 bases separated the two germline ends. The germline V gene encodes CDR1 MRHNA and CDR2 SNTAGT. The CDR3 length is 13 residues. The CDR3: CASSKEGGTEAFF. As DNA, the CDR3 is TGTGCCAGCAGTAAAGAAGGGGGCACTGAAGCTTTCTTT.

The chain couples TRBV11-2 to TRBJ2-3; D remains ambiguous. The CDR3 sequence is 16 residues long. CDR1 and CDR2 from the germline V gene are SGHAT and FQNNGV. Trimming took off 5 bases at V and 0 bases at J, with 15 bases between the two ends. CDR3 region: CASSPHRVSSTDTQYF. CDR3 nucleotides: TGTGCCAGCAGCCCCCACCGGGTATCTAGCACAGATACGCAGTATTTT.

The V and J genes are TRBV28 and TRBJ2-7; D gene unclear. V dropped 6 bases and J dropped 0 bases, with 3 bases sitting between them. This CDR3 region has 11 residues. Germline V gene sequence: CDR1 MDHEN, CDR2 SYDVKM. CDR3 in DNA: TGTGCCAGCAGAACCTCCTACGAGCAGTACTTC. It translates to CASRTSYEQYF.

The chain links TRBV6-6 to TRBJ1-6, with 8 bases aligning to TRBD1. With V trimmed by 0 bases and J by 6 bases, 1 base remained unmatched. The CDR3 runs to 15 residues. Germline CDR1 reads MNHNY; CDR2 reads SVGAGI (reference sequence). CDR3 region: CASSYSTGANSPLHF. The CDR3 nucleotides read TGTGCCAGCAGTTACTCGACAGGGGCTAATTCACCCCTCCACTTT.

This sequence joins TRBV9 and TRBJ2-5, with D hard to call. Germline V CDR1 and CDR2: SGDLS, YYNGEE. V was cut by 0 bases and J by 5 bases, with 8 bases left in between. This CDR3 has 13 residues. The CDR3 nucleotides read TGTGCCAGCAGCGTAGATCAGGCGGAGACCCAGTACTTC. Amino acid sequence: CASSVDQAETQYF.

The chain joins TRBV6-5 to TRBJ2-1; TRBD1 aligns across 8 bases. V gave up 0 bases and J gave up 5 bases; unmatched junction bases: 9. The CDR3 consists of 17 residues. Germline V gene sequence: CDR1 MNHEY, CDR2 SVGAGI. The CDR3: CASSYSTPRQGNNEQFF. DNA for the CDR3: TGTGCCAGCAGTTACTCAACTCCGAGACAGGGGAACAATGAGCAGTTCTTC.

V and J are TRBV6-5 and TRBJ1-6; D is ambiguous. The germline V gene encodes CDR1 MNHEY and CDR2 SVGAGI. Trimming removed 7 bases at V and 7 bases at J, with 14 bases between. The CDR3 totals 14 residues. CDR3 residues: CASTRSPGNSPLHF. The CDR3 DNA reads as TGTGCCAGCACCCGAAGTCCGGGGAATTCACCCCTCCACTTT.

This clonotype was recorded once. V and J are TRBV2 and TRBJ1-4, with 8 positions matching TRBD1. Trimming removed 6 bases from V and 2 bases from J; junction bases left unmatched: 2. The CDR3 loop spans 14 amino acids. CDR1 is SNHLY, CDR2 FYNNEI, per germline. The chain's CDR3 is CASRRQGTNEKLFF. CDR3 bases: TGTGCCAGCAGACGACAGGGGACTAATGAAAAACTGTTTTTT.

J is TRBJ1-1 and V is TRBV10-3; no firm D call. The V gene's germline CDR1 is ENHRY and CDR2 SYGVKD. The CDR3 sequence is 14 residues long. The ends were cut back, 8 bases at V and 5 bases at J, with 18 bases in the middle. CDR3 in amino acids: CAIAPVGGGTEAFF. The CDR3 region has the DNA TGTGCCATCGCACCGGTGGGCGGTGGGACTGAAGCTTTCTTT.

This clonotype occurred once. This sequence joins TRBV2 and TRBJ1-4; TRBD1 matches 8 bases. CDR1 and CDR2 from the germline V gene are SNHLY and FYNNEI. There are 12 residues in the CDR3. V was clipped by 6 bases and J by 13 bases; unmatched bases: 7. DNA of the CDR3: TGTGCCAGCAGCCCCGACAGGGGAGGACTGTTTTTT. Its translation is CASSPDRGGLFF.

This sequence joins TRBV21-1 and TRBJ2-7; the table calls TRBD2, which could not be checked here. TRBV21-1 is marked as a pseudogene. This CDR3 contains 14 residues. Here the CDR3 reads CASPGARSGYEQYF. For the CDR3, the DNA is TGTGCCAGCCCTGGGGCTAGAAGTGGCTACGAGCAGTACTTC.

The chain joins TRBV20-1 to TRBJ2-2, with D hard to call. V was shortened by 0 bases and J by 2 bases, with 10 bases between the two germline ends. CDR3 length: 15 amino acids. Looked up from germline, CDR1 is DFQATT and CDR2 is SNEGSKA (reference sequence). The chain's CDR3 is CSARDGYRNTGELFF. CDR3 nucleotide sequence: TGCAGTGCTAGAGATGGTTACCGCAACACCGGGGAGCTGTTTTTT.

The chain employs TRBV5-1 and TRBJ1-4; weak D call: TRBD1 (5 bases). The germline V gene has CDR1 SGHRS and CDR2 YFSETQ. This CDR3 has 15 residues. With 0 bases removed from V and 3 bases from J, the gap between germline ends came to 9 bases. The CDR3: CASSLEGLANEKLFF. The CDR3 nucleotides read TGCGCCAGCAGCTTGGAGGGGCTGGCTAATGAAAAACTGTTTTTT.

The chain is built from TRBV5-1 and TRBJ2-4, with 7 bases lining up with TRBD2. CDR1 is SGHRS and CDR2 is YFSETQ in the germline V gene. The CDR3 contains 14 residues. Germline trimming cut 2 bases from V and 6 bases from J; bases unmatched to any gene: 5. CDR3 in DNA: TGCGCCAGCAGCTTATCGGGAGGTGGAAACATTCAGTACTTC. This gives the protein CASSLSGGGNIQYF.

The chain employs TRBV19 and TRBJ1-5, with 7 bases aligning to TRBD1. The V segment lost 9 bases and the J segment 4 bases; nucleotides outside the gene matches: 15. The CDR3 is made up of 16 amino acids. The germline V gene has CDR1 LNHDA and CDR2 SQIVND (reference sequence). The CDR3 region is CASLTVYRGLNQPQHF. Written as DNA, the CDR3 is TGTGCCAGCCTGACCGTTTACAGGGGCCTAAATCAGCCCCAGCATTTT.

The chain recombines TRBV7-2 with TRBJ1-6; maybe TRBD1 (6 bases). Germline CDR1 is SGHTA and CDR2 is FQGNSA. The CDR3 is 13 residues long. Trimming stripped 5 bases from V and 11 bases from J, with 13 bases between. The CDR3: CASSGGASTPLHF. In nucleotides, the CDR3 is TGTGCCAGCAGCGGGGGCGCCTCGACACCCCTCCACTTT.

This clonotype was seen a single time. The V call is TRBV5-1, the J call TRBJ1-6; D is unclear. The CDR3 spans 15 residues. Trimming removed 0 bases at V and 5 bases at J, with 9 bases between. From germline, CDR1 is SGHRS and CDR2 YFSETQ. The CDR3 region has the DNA TGCGCCAGCAGCTTGGCCACAGTGGATAATTCACCCCTCCACTTT. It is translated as CASSLATVDNSPLHF. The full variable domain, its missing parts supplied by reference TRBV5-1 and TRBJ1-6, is KAGVTQTPRYLIKTRGQQVTLSCSPISGHRSVSWYQQTPGQGLQFLFEYFSETQRNKGNFPGRFSGRQFSNSRSEMNVSTLELGDSALYLCASSLATVDNSPLHFGNGTRLTVT.